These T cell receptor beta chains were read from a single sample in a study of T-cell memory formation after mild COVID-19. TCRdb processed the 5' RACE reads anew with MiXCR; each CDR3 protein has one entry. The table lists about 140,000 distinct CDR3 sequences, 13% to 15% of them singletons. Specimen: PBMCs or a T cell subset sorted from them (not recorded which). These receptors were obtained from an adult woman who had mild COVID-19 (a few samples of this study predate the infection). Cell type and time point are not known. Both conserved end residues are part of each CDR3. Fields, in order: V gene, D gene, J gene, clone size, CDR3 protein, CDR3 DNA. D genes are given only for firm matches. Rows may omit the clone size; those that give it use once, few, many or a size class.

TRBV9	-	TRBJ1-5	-	CASSVDGSNQPQHF	TGTGCCAGCAGCGTAGACGGTAGCAATCAGCCCCAGCATTTT
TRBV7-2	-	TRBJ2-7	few	CASSLTTSYEQYF	TGTGCCAGCAGCTTGACTACCTCCTACGAGCAGTACTTC
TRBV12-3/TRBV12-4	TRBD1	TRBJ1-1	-	CASSWTGGADTEAFF	TGTGCCAGCAGTTGGACAGGGGGCGCGGACACTGAAGCTTTCTTT
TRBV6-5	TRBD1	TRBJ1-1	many	CASSYGQGGTEAFF	TGTGCCAGCAGTTACGGACAGGGGGGGACTGAAGCTTTCTTT
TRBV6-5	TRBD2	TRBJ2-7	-	CASSPGGGSSYEQYF	TGTGCCAGCAGTCCTGGCGGGGGAAGCTCCTACGAGCAGTACTTC
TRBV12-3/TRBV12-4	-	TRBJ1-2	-	CASSGGYYGYTF	TGTGCCAGCAGTGGCGGGTATTATGGCTACACCTTC
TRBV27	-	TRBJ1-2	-	CASSFPGTVVGYTF	TGTGCCAGCAGTTTCCCCGGGACGGTTGTTGGCTACACCTTC
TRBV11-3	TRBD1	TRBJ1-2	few	CASSSRDSSYGYTF	TGTGCCAGCAGCTCCCGGGACAGCTCCTATGGCTACACCTTC
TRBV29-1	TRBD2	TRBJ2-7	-	CSVELGGDLYEQYF	TGCAGCGTTGAACTGGGGGGGGACCTCTACGAGCAGTACTTC
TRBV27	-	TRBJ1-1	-	CASQGWSTEAFF	TGTGCCAGTCAGGGTTGGAGCACTGAAGCTTTCTTT
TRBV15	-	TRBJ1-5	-	CATIEGTSNQPQHF	TGTGCCACCATTGAGGGGACCTCAAATCAGCCCCAGCATTTT
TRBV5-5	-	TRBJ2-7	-	CASSLGFLALYEQYF	TGTGCCAGCAGCTTGGGTTTCCTAGCGCTCTACGAGCAGTACTTC
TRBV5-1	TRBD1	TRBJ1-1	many	CASSLDRENTEAFF	TGCGCCAGCAGCCTAGACAGGGAGAACACTGAAGCTTTCTTT
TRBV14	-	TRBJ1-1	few	CASSKDFLLSLNTEAFF	TGTGCCAGCAGCAAAGATTTTTTGCTGAGCTTGAACACTGAAGCTTTCTTT
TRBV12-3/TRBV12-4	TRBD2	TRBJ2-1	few	CASSLVSGSFDEQFF	TGTGCCAGCAGTTTAGTTAGCGGGAGTTTTGATGAGCAGTTCTTC